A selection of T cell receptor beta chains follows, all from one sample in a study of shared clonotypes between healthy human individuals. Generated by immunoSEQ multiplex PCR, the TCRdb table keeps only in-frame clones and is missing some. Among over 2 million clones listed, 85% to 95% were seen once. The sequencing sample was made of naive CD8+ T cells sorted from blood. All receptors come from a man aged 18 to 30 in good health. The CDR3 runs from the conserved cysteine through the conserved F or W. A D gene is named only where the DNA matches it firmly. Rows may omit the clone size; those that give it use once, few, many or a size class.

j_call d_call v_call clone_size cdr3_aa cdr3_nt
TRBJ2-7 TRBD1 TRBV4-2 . CASSQADRVKSYEQYF TGTGCCAGCAGCCAAGCAGACAGGGTAAAGTCCTACGAGCAGTACTTC
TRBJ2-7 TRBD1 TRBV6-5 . CASSHGQAYEQYF TGTGCCAGCAGTCATGGACAGGCATACGAGCAGTACTTC
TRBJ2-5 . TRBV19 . CASSIVVGETQYF TGTGCCAGTAGTATAGTTGTTGGAGAGACCCAGTACTTC
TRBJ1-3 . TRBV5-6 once CASSLGQPSGNTIYF TGTGCCAGCAGCTTGGGGCAACCCTCTGGAAACACCATATATTTT
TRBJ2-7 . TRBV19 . CASSPWEDSSYEQYF TGTGCCAGTAGTCCCTGGGAGGACAGCTCCTACGAGCAGTACTTC
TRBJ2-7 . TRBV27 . CASSSFDRIYEQYF TGTGCCAGCAGCTCCTTCGACAGGATCTACGAGCAGTACTTC
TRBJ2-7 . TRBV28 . CASSFRGFSAEQYF TGTGCCAGCAGTTTTCGGGGATTCAGCGCCGAGCAGTACTTC
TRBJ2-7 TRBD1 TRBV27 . CASSPVQGLSSYEQYF TGTGCCAGCAGTCCCGTACAGGGGCTTAGCTCCTACGAGCAGTACTTC
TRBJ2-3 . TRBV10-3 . CAISEATDTQYF TGTGCCATCAGTGAGGCCACAGATACGCAGTATTTT
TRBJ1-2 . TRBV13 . CASSLDRTPNHYGYTF TGTGCCAGCAGCTTAGACAGGACTCCGAACCACTATGGCTACACCTTC
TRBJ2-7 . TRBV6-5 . CASSYVPGPSLDEQYF TGTGCCAGCAGTTACGTTCCGGGCCCCTCCCTCGACGAGCAGTACTTC
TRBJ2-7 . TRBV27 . CASSVQGSYEQYF TGTGCCAGCAGTGTACAGGGTTCCTACGAGCAGTACTTC
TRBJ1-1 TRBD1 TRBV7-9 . CASSFQGGNTEAFF TGTGCCAGCAGCTTCCAGGGGGGGAACACTGAAGCTTTCTTT
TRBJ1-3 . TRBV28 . CASSLAGGPGTIYF TGTGCCAGCAGTTTGGCAGGAGGGCCCGGCACCATATATTTT
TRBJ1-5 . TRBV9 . CASSSGGDPNQPQHF TGTGCCAGCAGCTCAGGAGGGGACCCCAATCAGCCCCAGCATTTT
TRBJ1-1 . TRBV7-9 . CASSFVHLGGTEAFF TGTGCCAGCAGCTTTGTTCATCTGGGGGGCACTGAAGCTTTCTTT
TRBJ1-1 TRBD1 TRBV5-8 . CASSPLTGISEAFF TGTGCCAGCAGCCCACTGACAGGGATCTCTGAAGCTTTCTTT
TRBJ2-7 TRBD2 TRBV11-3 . CASSLGTSGRGINYEQYF TGTGCCAGCAGCCTCGGGACTAGCGGGAGAGGCATAAACTACGAGCAGTACTTC
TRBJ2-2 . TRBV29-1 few CSVEVTGELFF TGCAGCGTTGAAGTCACCGGGGAGCTGTTTTTT
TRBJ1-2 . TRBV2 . CASVRAGWQSGYTF TGTGCCAGCGTGCGGGCAGGGTGGCAGAGTGGCTACACCTTC
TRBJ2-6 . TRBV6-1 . CASWGAAGANVLTF TGTGCCAGCTGGGGGGCTGCCGGGGCCAACGTCCTGACTTTC
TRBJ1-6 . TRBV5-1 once CASSLFISSYNSPLHF TGCGCCAGCAGCCTATTCATTAGCTCCTATAATTCACCCCTCCACTTT
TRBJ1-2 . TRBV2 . CASSPGGGRLNYGYTF TGTGCCAGCAGCCCTGGTGGCGGACGGCTGAACTATGGCTACACCTTC